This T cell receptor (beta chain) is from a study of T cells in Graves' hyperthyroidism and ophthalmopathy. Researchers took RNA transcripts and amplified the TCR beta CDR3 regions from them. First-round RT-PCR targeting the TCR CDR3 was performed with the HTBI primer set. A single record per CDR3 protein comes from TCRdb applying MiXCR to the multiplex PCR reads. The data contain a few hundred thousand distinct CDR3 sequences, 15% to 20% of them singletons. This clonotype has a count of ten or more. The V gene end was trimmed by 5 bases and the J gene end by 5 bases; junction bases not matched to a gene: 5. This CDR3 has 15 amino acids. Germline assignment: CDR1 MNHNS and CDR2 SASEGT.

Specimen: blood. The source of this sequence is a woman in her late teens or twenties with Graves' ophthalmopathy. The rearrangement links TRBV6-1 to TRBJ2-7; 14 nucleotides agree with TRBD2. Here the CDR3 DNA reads TGTGCCAGCAGTACGCGGACTAGCGGGAGGAACGAGCAGTACTTC. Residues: CASSTRTSGRNEQYF.